The T cell receptor (beta chain) described here comes from a study of T-cell reconstitution after alpha-beta-depleted transplantation in children. Findings and limits, study-wide: Expanded clones from the graft, numbering several hundred, reportedly supplied alpha-beta T cells about two months after transplant. Day-60 TCRbeta diversity that was high in some patients was derived from surviving recipient T cells and thymic progenitors. Newly produced T cells mostly provided counts and TCRbeta diversity after one year, as hyperexpanded clones declined.

The V gene's germline CDR1 is SGHTA and CDR2 FQGNSA. This CDR3 has 15 amino acids. The ends were cut back, 1 base at V and 4 bases at J, with 14 bases in the middle. A remark on this clonotype: The antigen is not known.

Unique molecular identifiers were used in preparing the TCRbeta library. MiXCR, run by TCRdb on the PCR reads, gives a single entry per CDR3 protein. The data contain 450,000 to 600,000 distinct CDR3 sequences, 13% of them seen just once; the ten biggest clones take up about 2%. This receptor was identified in a male patient under 18 who had a stem cell transplant for acute myeloid leukemia, so the T cells may come from the graft donor. The sequencing used PBMCs, mostly from graft donor cells, collected 360 days after TCRalphabeta/CD19-depleted stem cell transplant. The rearrangement uses TRBV7-2 and TRBJ2-7, with D possibly TRBD2 on 6 matching bases. The DNA of the CDR3 is TGTGCCAGCAGCTTAGTCTCCGGGACTCAGTACGAGCAGTACTTC. It is translated as CASSLVSGTQYEQYF.